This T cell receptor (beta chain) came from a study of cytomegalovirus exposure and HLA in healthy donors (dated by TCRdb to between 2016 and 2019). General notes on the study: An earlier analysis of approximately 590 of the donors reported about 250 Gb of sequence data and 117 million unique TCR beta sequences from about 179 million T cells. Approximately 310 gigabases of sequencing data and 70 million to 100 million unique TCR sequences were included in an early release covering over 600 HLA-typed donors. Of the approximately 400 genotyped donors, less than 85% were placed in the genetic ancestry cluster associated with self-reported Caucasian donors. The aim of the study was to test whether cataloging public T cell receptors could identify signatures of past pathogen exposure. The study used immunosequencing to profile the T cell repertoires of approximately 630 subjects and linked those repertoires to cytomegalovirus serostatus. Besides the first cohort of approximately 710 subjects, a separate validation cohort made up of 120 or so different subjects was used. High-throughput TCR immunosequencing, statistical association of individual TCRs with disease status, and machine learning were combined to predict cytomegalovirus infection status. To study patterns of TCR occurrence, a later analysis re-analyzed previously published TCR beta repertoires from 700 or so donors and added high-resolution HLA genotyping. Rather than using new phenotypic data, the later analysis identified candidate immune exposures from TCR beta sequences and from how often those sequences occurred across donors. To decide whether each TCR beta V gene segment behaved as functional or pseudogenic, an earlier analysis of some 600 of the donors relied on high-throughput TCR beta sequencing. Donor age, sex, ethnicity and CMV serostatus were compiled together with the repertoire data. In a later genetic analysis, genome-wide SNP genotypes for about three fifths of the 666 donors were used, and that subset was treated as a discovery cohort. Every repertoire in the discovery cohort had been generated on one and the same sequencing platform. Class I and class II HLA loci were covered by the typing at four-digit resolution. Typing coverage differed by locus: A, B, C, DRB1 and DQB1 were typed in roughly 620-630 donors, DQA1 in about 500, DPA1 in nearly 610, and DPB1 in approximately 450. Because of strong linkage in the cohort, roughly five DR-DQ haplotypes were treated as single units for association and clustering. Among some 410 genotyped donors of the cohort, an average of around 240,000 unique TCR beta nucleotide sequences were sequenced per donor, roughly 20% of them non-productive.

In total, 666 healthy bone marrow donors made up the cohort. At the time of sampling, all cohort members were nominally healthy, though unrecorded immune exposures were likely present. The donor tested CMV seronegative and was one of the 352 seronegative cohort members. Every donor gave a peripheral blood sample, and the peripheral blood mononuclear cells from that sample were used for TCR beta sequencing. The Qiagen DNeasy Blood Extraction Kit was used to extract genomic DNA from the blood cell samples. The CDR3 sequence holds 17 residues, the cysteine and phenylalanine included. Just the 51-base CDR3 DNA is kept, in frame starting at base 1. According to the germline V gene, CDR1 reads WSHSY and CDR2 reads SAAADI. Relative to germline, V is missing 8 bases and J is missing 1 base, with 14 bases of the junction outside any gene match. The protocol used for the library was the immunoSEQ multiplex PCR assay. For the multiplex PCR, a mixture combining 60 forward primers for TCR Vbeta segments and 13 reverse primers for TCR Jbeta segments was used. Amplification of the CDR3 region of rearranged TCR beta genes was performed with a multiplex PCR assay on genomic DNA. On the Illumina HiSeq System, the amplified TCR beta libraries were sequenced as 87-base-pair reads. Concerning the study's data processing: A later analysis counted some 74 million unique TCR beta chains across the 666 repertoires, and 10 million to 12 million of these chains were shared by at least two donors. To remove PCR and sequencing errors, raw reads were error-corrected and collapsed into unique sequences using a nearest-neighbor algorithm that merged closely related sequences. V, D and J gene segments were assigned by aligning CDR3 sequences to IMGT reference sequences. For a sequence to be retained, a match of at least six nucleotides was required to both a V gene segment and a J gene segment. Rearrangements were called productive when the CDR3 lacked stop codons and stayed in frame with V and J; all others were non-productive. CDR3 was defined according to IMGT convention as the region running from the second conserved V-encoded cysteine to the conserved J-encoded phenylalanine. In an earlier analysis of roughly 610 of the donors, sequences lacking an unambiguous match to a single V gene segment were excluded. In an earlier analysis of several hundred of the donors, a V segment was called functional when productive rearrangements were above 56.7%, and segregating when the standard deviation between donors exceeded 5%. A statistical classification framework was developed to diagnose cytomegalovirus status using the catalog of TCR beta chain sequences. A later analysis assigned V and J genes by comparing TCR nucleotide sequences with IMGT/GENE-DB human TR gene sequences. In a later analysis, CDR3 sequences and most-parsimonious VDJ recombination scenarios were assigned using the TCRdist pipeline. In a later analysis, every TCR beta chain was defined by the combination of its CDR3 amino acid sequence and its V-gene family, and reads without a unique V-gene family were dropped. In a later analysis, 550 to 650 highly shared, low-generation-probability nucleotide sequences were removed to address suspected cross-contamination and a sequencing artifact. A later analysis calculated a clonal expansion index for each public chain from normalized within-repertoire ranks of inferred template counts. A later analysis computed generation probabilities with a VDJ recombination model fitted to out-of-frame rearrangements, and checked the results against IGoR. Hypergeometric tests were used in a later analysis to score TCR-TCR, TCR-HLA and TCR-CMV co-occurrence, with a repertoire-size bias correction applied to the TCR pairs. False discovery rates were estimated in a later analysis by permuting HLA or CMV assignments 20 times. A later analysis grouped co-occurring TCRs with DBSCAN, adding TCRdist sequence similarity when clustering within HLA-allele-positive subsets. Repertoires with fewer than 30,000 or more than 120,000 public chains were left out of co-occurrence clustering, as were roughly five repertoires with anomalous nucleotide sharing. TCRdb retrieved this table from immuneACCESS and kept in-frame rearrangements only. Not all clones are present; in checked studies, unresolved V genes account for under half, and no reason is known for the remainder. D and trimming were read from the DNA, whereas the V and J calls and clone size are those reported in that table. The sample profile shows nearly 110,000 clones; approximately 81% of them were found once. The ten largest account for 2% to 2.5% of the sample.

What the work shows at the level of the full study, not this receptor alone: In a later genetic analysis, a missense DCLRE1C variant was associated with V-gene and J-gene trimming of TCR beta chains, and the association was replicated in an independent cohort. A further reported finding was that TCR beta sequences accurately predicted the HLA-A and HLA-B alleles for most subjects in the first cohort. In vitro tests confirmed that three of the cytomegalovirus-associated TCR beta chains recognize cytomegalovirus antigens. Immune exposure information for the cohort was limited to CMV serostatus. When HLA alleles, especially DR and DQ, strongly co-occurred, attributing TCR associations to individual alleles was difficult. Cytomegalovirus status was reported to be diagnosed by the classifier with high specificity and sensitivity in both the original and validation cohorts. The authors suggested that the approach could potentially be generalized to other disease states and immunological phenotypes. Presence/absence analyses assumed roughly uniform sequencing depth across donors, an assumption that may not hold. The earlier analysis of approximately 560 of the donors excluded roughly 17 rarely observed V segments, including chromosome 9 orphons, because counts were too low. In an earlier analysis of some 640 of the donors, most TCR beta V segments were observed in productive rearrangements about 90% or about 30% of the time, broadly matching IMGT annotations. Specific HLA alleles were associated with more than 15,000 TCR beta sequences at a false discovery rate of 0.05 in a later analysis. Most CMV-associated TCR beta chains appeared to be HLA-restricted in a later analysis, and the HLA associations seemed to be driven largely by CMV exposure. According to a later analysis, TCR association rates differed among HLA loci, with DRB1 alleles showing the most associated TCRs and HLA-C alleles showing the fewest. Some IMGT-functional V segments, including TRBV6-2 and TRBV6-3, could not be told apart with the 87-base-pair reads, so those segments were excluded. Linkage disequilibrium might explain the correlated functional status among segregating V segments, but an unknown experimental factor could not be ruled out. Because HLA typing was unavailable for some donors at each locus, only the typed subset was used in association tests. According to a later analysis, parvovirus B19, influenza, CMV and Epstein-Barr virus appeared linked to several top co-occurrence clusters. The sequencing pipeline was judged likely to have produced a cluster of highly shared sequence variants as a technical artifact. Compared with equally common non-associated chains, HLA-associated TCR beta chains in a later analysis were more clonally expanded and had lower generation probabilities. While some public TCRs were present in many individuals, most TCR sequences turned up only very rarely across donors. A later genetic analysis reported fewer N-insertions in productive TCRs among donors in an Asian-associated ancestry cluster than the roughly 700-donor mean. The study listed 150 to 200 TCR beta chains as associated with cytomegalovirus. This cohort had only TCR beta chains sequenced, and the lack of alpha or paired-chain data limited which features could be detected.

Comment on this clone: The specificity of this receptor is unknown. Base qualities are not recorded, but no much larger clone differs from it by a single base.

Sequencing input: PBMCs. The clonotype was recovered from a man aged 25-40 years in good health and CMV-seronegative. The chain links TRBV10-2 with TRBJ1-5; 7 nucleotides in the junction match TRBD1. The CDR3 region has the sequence CASLPGLQGPSNQPQHF. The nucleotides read TGCGCCAGCCTACCGGGCCTACAGGGGCCGAGCAATCAGCCCCAGCATTTT.